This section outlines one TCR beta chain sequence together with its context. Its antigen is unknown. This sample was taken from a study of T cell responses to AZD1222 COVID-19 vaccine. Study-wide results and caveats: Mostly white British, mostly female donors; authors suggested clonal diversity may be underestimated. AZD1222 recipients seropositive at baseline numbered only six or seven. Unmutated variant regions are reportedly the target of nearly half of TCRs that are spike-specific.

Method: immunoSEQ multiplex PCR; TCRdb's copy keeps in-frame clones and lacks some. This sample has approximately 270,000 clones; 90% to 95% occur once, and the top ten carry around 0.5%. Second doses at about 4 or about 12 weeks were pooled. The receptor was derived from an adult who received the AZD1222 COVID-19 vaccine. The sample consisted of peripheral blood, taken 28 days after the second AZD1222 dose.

CDR3 amino acids: CASSLVKSPDTQYF. The CDR3 DNA is TGTGCCAGCAGCTTAGTCAAGAGTCCAGATACGCAGTATTTT. The gene calls are TRBV7-9 and TRBJ2-3; D not resolved. Per the germline V gene, CDR1 is SEHNR and CDR2 is FQNEAQ (reference sequence). CDR3 length: 14 amino acids. Trimming pared 1 base from V and 4 bases from J, leaving 9 bases between. The full variable domain, with the rest looked up from reference TRBV7-9 and TRBJ2-3, is DTGVSQNPRHKITKRGQNVTFRCDPISEHNRLYWYRQTLGQGPEFLTYFQNEAQLEKSRLLSDRFSAERPKGSFSTLEIQRTEQGDSAMYLCASSLVKSPDTQYFGPGTRLTVL.